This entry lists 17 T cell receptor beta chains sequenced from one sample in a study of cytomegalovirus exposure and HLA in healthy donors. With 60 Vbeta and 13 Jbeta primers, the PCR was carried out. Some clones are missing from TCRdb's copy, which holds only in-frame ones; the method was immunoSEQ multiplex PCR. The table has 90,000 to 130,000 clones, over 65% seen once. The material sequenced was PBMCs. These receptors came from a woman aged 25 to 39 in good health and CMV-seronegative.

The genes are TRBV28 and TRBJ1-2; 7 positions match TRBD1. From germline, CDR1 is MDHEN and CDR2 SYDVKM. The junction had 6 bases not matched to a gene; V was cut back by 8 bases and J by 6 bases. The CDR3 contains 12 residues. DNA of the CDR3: TGTGCCAGCGAACAGGGGCTCCATGGCTACACCTTC. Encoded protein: CASEQGLHGYTF.

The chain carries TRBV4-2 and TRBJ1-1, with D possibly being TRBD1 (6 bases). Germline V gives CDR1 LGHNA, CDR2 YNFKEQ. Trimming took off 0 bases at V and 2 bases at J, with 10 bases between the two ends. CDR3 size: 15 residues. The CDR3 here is CASSQDWGPNTEAFF. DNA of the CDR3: TGTGCCAGCAGCCAAGATTGGGGGCCTAACACTGAAGCTTTCTTT.

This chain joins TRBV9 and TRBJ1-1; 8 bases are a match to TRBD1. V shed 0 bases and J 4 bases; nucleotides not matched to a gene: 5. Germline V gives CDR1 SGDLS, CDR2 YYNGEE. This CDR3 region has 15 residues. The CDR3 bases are TGTGCCAGCAGCGTAGAGACAGGGGCGGGCACTGAAGCTTTCTTT. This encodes CASSVETGAGTEAFF.

CDR3 sequence (DNA): TGTGCCAGCAGGCAAACCGGGACAGGGGACTATGGCTACACCTTC. It specifies CASRQTGTGDYGYTF. V and J are TRBV28 and TRBJ1-2; 10 nucleotides match TRBD1. J was trimmed by 3 bases and V by 6 bases; bases with no gene match: 7. CDR1 and CDR2 from the germline V gene are MDHEN and SYDVKM. The CDR3 is 15 residues long.

The CDR3 protein is CSVERWGGQHYEQYF. DNA of the CDR3: TGCAGCGTCGAAAGGTGGGGGGGCCAACACTACGAGCAGTACTTC. The gene calls are TRBV29-1 and TRBJ2-7; the D gene is possibly TRBD2 (7 bases). This CDR3 has 15 amino acids. The ends were cut back, 6 bases at V and 3 bases at J, with 21 bases in the middle. The germline gives CDR1 SQVTM, CDR2 ANQGSEA.

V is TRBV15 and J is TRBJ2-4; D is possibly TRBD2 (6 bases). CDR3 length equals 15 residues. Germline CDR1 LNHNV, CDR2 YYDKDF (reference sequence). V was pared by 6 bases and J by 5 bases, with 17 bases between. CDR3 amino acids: CATRPKGLIENIQYF. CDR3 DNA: TGTGCCACCAGGCCAAAGGGACTGATTGAAAACATTCAGTACTTC. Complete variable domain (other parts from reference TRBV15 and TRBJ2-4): DAMVIQNPRYQVTQFGKPVTLSCSQTLNHNVMYWYQQKSSQAPKLLFHYYDKDFNNEADTPDNFQSRRPNTSFCFLDIRSPGLGDTAMYLCATRPKGLIENIQYFGAGTRLSVL.

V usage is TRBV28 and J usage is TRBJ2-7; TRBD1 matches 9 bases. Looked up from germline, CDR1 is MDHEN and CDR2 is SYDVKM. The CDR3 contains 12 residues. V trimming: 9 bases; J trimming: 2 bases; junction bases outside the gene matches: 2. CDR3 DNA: TGTGCCAGTAGACAGGGGGCCTACGAGCAGTACTTC. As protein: CASRQGAYEQYF.

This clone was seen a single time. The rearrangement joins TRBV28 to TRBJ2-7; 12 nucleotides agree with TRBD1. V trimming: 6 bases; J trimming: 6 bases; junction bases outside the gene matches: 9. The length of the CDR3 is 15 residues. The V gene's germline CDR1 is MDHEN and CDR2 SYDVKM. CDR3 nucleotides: TGTGCCAGCAGCGACCCGGGACAGGGGGCGAGCGAGCAGTACTTC. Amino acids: CASSDPGQGASEQYF.

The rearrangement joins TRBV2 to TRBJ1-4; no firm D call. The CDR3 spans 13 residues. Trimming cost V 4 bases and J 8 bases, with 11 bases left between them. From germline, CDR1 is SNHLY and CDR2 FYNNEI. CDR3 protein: CASSGPNEEKLFF. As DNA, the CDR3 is TGTGCCAGCAGTGGCCCTAACGAGGAAAAACTGTTTTTT.

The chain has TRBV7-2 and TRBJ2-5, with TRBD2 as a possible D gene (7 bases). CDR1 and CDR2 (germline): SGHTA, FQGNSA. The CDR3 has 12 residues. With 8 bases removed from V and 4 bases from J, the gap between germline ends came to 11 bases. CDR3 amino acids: CASRGAGETQYF. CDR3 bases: TGTGCCAGCCGGGGGGCGGGAGAGACCCAGTACTTC.

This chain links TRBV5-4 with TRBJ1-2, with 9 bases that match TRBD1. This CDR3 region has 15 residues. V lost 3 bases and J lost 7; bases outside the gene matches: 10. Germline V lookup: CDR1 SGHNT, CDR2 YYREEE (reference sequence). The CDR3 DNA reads TGTGCCAGCAGCTGGGCGACAGGGGGTACGGGTGGCTACACCTTC. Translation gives CASSWATGGTGGYTF. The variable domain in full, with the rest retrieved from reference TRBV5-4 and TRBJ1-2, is ETGVTQSPTHLIKTRGQQVTLRCSSQSGHNTVSWYQQALGQGPQFIFQYYREEENGRGNFPPRFSGLQFPNYSSELNVNALELDDSALYLCASSWATGGTGGYTFGSGTRLTVV.

CDR3 region: CASSVLAGNEQFF. CDR3 bases: TGTGCCAGCAGCGTCCTAGCGGGGAACGAGCAGTTCTTC. The rearrangement joins TRBV9 to TRBJ2-1; TRBD2 aligns across 9 bases. This CDR3 region has 13 residues. After removal of 2 bases from V and 10 bases from J, the junction contained 4 bases not matched to a gene. Germline V gene data show CDR1 as SGDLS and CDR2 as YYNGEE.

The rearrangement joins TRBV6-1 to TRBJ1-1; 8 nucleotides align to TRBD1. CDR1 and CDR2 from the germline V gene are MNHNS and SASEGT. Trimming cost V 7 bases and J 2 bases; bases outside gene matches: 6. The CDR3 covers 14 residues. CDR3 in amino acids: CASTVTGANTEAFF. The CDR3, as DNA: TGTGCCAGCACCGTGACAGGGGCTAACACTGAAGCTTTCTTT.

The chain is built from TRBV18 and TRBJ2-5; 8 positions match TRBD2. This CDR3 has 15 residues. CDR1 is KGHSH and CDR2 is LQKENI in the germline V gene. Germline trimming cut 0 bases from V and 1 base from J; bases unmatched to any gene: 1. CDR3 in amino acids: CASSPPGLGQETQYF. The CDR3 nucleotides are TGTGCCAGCTCACCACCGGGACTAGGCCAAGAGACCCAGTACTTC.

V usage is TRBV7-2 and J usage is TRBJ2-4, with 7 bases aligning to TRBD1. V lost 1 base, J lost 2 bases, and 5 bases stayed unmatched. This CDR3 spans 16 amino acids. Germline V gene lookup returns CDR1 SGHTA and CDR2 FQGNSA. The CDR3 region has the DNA TGTGCCAGCAGCTTAGAAGTAGGGGGCTCCAAAAACATTCAGTACTTC. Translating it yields CASSLEVGGSKNIQYF.

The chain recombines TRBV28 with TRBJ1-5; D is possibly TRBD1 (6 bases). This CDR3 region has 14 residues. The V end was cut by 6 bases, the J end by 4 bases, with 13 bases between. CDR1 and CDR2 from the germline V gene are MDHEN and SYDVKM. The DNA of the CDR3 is TGTGCCAGCAGCACCCCGGGGACAAATCAGCCCCAGCATTTT. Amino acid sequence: CASSTPGTNQPQHF.

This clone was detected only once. This CDR3 reads CASRTGAYEQYF. The CDR3 nucleotides are TGTGCCAGCAGAACAGGGGCCTACGAGCAGTACTTC. The chain uses TRBV2 and TRBJ2-7, with TRBD1 matching 7 bases. Germline-derived CDR1 and CDR2 are SNHLY and FYNNEI. This CDR3 contains 12 residues. With V trimmed by 6 bases and J by 2 bases, 1 base remained unmatched.